This T cell receptor (beta chain) was recovered during a study of beta chain features in type 1 diabetes (dated by TCRdb to the late 2010s). Background for the entire study: Patients and healthy donors did not differ in mean age, gender distribution, total cell number or subset yield. In the study, recently diagnosed type 1 diabetes patients and matched healthy donors were compared on the TCRB repertoires of their sorted circulating CD4+ T cell subsets. A total of approximately 100,000,000 sorted cells were examined across all samples, and the number of cells per subset was strongly correlated with RNA yield. Regulatory and stem cell-like memory subsets were obtained from only 8 patients and about eight healthy donors, while naive and central memory subsets were obtained from all 30 or so donors. What the work shows at the level of the full study, not this receptor alone: PCR may preferentially amplify shorter templates, but because patient and control samples were amplified and corrected together, any resulting skew would affect both groups equally. In all four CD4+ subsets, TCRB CDR3 length was moderately but significantly shorter in type 1 diabetes patients. Sequencing cDNA rather than genomic DNA could over-represent highly expressing activated cells, although activation and CD3 levels did not differ between groups. Naive, central memory and regulatory TCRB repertoires appeared to be more alike among patients than among healthy donors. Because small numbers of individuals were included in the HLA sub-analyses, any influence of HLA type on TCRB rearrangement was left unresolved. At VDJ recombination sites, type 1 diabetes patients had fewer insertions and more deleted nucleotides, which implies abnormalities in thymic rearrangement.

A single peripheral blood draw of 95 to 150 mL on average was collected from each donor into heparinised tubes. A BD FACSAria II was used to sort naive, central memory, regulatory and stem cell-like memory CD4+ T cells with a panel that included CD45RO, CCR7, CD25, CD127, CD95 and CD27. Every sorted population had a purity above 95%. PBMCs were isolated right away by Lymphoprep density gradient centrifugation and were stained directly, without culture. So that batch effects would be minimized, each experiment stained and sorted samples in pairs, pairing one healthy donor with one patient. The entire isolated RNA was reverse transcribed using the High Capacity cDNA Reverse Transcription Kit, and thus expressed TCRB transcripts were sequenced. Naive, central memory and regulatory T cell samples underwent deep immunoSEQ sequencing, averaging approximately 3.3 million total reads per sample. Sorted cells were lysed in RLT buffer, and RNA was extracted using DNase-treated RNeasy Micro or Mini kits according to cell number. Each cell subset was processed separately to prevent cross-contamination, with patient and healthy donor samples processed together. The immunoSEQ multiplex PCR was used to amplify TCRB sequences from cDNA, generating 87-bp fragments that spanned the CDR3 region. Amplicons were sequenced on the Illumina HiSeq platform. Per the authors' processing: PCR bias was corrected computationally using synthetic template baselines, and reads within Hamming distance 2 were collapsed, with unmergeable singletons discarded. Reads were aligned to IMGT to assign V, D and J genes, CDR3 length, and insertions or deletions at six rearrangement sites. Clonotype counts were normalized to sorted cell number within each subset before computing true diversity and Gini coefficients with the tcR R package. The overlap coefficient, calculated on TCRB nucleotide sequences, was used to measure repertoire sharing. Out-of-frame TCRB sequences from naive cells were analyzed as a proxy for the pre-selection repertoire. In TCRdb, the immuneACCESS table is reduced to in-frame sequences with V and J assigned. These tables do not hold every clone; where another copy was compared, an unresolved V gene accounts for under half, and the others remain unexplained. V and J calls and clone size come straight from that table; D and trimming were deduced from the DNA. Recorded for this sample are 150,000 to 200,000 clones; around 63% of them occurred a single time. Around 0.096% of the sample comes from the top ten.

As concerns this clone: Its antigen is not yet known. Qualities for individual bases were not recorded, and no much larger clone is one base off.

Sequencing was done on a sample of naive CD4+ T cells from blood. This specimen's cell subset or site label, per the study, means: true naive CD4+ T cells. This receptor was obtained from a man younger than 40 with type 1 diabetes.

The CDR3 protein: CASSQDAEGNEQFF. The DNA sequence follows: TGCGCCAGCAGCCAAGATGCCGAGGGGAATGAGCAGTTCTTC. The chain links TRBV4-1 with TRBJ2-1, with the D gene possibly TRBD1 or TRBD2, each one fitting 5 bases. The CDR3 has 14 amino acids, counting the end cysteine and phenylalanine. The kept DNA is CDR3 alone, 42 bases in frame from the first base. V drops 0 bases and J drops 7 bases, leaving 10 bases in between. CDR1 and CDR2, per the germline V gene, are MGHRA and YSYEKL.